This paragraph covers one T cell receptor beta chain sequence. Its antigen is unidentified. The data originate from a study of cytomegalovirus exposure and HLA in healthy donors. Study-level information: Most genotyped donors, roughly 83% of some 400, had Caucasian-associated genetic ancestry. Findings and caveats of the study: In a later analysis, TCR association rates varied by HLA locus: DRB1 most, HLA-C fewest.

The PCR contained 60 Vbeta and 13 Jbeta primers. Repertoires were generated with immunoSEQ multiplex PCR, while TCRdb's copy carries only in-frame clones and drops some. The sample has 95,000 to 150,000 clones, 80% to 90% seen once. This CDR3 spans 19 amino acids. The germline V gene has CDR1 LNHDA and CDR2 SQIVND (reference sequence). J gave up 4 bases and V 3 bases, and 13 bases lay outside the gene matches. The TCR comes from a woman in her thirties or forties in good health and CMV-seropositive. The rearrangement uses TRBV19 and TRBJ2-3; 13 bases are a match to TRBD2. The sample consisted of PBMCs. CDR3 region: CASSIGGTSGKGRADTQYF. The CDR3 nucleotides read TGTGCCAGTAGTATCGGTGGGACTAGCGGGAAAGGCAGGGCAGATACGCAGTATTTT.